The T cell receptor (beta chain) under discussion was sequenced for a study of blood T cells in healthy people across ages. Study information: About one barcoded beta molecule per two T cells came from capture by template switching. Broader study findings: Older individuals had lower TCR beta diversity per million T cells (the decline was roughly linear).

The use of a sample-barcoded 5' primer and a J-beta primer mix characterized a second PCR of about 7 to 12 cycles. TCRdb recomputed calls from the 5' RACE reads with MiXCR, one row per CDR3 protein. This sample carries over a million distinct CDR3 sequences, approximately 59% of them seen once, and the ten largest clones take over 5%. The CDR3 loop spans 16 amino acids. V shed 3 bases and J 3 bases; nucleotides not matched to a gene: 7. The V gene's germline CDR1 is SEHNR and CDR2 FQNEAQ (reference sequence). This clonotype was observed a single time. Antigen: not known. Per sample, at least 5.5 micrograms of total RNA were extracted.

The TCR comes from a man aged 18 to 35 in good health. The rearrangement uses TRBV7-9 and TRBJ2-5; 10 bases are shared with TRBD1. The sequencing sample was made of blood. This CDR3 is CASSFLGTGAKETQYF. CDR3 DNA sequence: TGTGCCAGCAGCTTTCTCGGGACAGGGGCAAAAGAGACCCAGTACTTC.